In its sample, the clone carrying this T cell receptor (beta chain) was seen once. Antigen: not known. This entry belongs to a study of T cell responses to AZD1222 COVID-19 vaccine. The study pooled second doses at about 4 or about 12 weeks. CDR3 length: 14 amino acids. The germline V gene encodes CDR1 SGHDT and CDR2 YYEEEE. V lost 3 bases, J lost 1 base, and 10 bases lay in between. Sequencing used immunoSEQ multiplex PCR; TCRdb keeps in-frame clones, though not all of them. The data contain about 200,000 clones, over 85% of them singletons. Study-level points and caveats: No day 14 peak samples; only post-peak repertoires were characterized. Clonal diversity may have been underestimated in mostly white British donors. Nearly half of the spike-specific TCRs reportedly recognize variant regions that carry no mutations.

The source material was peripheral blood, sampled 28 days after the second AZD1222 dose. This sequence originates from an adult who received the AZD1222 COVID-19 vaccine. V usage is TRBV5-6 and J usage is TRBJ1-1; the D gene is possibly TRBD1 (5 bases). The DNA for the CDR3 is TGTGCCAGCAGCTCAGTGGGGCCGAACACTGAAGCTTTCTTT. Its protein product is CASSSVGPNTEAFF.